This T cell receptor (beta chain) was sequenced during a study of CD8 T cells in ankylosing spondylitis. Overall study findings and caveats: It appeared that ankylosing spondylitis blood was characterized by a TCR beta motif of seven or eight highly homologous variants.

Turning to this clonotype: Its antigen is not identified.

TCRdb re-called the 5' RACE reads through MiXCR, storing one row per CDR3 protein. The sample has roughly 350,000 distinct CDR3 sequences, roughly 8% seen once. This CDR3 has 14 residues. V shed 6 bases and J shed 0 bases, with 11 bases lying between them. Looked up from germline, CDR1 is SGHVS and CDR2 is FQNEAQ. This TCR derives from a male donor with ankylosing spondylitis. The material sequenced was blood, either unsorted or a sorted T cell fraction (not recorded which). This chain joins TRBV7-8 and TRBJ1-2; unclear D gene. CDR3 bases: TGTGCCAGCAGTCAAGACGGTGCTAACTATGGCTACACCTTC. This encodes CASSQDGANYGYTF. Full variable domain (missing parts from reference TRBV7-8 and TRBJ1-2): GAGVSQSPRYKVAKRGQDVALRCDPISGHVSLFWYQQALGQGPEFLTYFQNEAQLDKSGLPSDRFFAERPEGSVSTLKIQRTQQEDSAVYLCASSQDGANYGYTFGSGTRLTVV.